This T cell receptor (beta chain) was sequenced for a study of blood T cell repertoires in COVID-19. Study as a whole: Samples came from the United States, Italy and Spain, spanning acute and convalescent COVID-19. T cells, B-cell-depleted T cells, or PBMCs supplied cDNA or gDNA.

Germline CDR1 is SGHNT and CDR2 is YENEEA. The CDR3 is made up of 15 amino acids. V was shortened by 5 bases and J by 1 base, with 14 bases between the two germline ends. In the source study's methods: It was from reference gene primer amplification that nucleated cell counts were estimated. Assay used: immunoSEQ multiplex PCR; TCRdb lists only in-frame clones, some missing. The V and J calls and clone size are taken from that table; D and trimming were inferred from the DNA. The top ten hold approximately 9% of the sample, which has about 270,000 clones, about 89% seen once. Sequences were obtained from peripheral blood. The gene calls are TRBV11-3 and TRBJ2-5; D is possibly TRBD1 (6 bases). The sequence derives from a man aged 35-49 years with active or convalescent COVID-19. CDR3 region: CASSLMGTFQETQYF. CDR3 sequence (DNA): TGTGCCAGCAGCCTAATGGGGACATTCCAAGAGACCCAGTACTTC.